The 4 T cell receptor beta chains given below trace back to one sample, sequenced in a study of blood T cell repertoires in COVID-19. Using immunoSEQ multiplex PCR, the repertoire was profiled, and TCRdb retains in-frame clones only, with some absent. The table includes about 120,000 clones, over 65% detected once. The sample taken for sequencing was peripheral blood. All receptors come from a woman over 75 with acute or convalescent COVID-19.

The CDR3 is CASSKYRDLNYNEQFF. The CDR3 DNA reads TGTGCCAGCAGCAAGTACAGGGACCTGAACTACAATGAGCAGTTCTTC. This sequence joins TRBV13 and TRBJ2-1; possibly TRBD1 for D (6 bases). The CDR3 length is 16 residues. CDR1 is PRHDT, CDR2 FYEKMQ, per germline (reference sequence). With 5 bases removed from V and 3 bases from J, the gap between germline ends came to 17 bases.

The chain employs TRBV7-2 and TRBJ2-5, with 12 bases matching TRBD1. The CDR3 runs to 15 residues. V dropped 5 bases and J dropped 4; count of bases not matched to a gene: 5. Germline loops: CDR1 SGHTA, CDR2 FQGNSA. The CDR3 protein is CASSPWDRGLETQYF. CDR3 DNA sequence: TGTGCCAGCAGCCCCTGGGACAGGGGGCTAGAGACCCAGTACTTC.

The DNA for the CDR3 is TGTGCCAGCAACAATCCCGGGGGTGGGAATACGCAGTATTTT. Translation: CASNNPGGGNTQYF. The rearrangement uses TRBV28 and TRBJ2-3; TRBD2 is a possible D gene (6 bases). In germline, CDR1 is MDHEN, CDR2 SYDVKM. The V end was cut by 7 bases, the J end by 7 bases, with 18 bases between. There are 14 residues in the CDR3.

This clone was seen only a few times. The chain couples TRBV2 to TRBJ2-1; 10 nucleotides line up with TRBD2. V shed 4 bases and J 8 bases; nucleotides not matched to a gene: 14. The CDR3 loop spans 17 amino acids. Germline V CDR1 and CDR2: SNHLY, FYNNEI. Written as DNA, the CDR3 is TGTGCCAGCAGTGGGCTAGCGGGAGCCTCATTAGGGGATGAGCAGTTCTTC. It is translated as CASSGLAGASLGDEQFF.